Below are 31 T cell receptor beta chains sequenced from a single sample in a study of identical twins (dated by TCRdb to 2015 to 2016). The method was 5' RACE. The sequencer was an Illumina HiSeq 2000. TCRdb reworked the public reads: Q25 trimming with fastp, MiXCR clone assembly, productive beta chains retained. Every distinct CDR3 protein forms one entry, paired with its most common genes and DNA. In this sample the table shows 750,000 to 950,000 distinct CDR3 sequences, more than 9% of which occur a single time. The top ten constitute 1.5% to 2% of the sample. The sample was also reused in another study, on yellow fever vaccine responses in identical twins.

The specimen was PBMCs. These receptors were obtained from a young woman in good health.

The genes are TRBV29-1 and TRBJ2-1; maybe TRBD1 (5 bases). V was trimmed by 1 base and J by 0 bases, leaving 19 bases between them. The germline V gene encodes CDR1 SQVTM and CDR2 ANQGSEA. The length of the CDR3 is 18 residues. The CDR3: CSVEGPKRQLSSYNEQFF. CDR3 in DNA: TGCAGCGTTGAAGGACCAAAGCGACAGTTAAGCTCCTACAATGAGCAGTTCTTC.

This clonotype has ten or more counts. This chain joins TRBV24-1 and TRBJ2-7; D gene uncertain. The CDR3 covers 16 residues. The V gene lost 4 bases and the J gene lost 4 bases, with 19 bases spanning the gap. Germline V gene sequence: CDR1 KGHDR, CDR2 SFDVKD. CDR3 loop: CATSDQPCAVQYEQYF. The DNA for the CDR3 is TGTGCCACCAGTGACCAACCCTGTGCAGTTCAGTACGAGCAGTACTTC.

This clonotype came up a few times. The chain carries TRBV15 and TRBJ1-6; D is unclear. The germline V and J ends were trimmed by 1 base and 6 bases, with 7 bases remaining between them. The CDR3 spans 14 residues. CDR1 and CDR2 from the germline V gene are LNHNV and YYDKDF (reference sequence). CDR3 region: CATSRGLPNSPLHF. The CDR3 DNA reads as TGTGCCACCAGCAGAGGATTACCTAATTCACCCCTCCACTTT.

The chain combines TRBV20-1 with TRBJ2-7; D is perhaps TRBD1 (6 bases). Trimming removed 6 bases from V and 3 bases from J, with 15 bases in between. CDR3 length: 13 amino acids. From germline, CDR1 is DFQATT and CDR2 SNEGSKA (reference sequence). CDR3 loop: CSARGGQFYEQYV. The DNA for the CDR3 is TGCAGTGCCCGGGGCGGACAGTTCTACGAGCAGTACGTC.

CDR3 coding DNA: TGCAGTGCAGGACAGGGGACGGGACTAGCGGGAGACGAGCAGTACTTC. Translated: CSAGQGTGLAGDEQYF. The chain carries TRBV20-1 and TRBJ2-7, with 14 nucleotides matching TRBD2. The trim removed 6 bases at V and 5 bases at J, leaving 12 bases unmatched. CDR3 length: 16 residues. CDR1 is DFQATT, CDR2 SNEGSKA, per germline (reference sequence).

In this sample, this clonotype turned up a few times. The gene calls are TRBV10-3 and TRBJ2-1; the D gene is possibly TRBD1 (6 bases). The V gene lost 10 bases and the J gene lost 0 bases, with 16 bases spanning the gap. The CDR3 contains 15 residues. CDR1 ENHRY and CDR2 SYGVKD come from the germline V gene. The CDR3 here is CATLDSTSSYNEQFF. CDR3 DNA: TGTGCCACTCTGGACAGTACTTCCTCCTACAATGAGCAGTTCTTC.

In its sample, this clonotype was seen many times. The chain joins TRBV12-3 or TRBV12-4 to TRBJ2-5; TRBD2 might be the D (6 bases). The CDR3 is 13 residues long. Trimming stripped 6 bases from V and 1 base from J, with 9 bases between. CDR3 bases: TGTGCCAGCAGGGACTATTTCCAAGAGACCCAGTACTTC. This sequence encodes CASRDYFQETQYF.

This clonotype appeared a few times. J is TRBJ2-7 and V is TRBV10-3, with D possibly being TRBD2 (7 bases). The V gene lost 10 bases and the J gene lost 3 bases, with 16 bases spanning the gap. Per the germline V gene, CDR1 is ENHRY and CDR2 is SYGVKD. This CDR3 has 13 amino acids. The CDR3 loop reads CATAAGAHYEQYV. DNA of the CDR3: TGTGCCACCGCCGCGGGGGCTCACTACGAGCAGTACGTC.

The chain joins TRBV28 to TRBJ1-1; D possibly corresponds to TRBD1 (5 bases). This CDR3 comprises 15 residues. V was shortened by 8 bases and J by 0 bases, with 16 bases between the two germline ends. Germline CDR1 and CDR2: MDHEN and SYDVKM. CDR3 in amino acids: CASGEPGRMNTEAFF. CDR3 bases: TGTGCCAGCGGCGAGCCGGGACGGATGAACACTGAAGCTTTCTTT.

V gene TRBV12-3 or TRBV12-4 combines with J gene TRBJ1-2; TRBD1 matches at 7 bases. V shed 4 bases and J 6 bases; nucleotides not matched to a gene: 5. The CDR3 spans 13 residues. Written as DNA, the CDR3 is TGTGCCAGCAGTTCTGGACAGGTCCATGGCTACACCTTC. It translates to CASSSGQVHGYTF.

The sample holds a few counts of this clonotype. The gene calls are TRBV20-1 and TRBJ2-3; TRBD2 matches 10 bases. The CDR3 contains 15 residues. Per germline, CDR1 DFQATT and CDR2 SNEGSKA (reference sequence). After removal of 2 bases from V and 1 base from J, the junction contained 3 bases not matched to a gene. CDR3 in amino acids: CSARRTSGGTDTQYF. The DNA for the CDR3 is TGCAGTGCTAGAAGAACTAGCGGGGGCACAGATACGCAGTATTTT.

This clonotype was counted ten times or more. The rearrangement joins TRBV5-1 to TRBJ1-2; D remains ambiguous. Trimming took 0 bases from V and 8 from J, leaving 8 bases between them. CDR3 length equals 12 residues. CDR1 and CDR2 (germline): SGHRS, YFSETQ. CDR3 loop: CASSLGSQGYTF. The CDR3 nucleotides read TGCGCCAGCAGCTTGGGTTCCCAAGGCTACACCTTC.

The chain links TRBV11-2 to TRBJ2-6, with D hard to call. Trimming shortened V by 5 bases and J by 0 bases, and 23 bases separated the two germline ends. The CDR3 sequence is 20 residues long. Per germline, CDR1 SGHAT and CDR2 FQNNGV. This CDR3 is CASSPRIGLASISGANVLTF. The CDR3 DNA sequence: TGTGCCAGCAGCCCCAGGATAGGCCTCGCTTCCATCTCTGGGGCCAACGTCCTGACTTTC.

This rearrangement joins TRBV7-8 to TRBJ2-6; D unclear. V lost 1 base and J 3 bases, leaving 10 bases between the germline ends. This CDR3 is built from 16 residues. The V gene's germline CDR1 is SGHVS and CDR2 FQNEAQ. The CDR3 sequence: CASSLGHRGGANVLTF. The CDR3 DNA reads TGTGCCAGCAGCTTAGGACACCGTGGTGGGGCCAACGTCCTGACTTTC.

For the CDR3, the DNA is TGTGCCAGCAGTAGCTCTGTCAATGAGCAGTTCTTC. Translated: CASSSSVNEQFF. V is TRBV12-3 or TRBV12-4 and J is TRBJ2-1, with D hard to call. The V end was cut by 5 bases, the J end by 6 bases, with 8 bases between. CDR3 size: 12 residues.

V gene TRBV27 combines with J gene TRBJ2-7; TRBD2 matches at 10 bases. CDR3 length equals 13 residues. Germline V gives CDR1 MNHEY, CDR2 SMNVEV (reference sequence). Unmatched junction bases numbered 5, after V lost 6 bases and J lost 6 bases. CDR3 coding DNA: TGTGCCAGCAGATCCTTAGCGGGGGGCGAGCAGTACGTC. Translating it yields CASRSLAGGEQYV.

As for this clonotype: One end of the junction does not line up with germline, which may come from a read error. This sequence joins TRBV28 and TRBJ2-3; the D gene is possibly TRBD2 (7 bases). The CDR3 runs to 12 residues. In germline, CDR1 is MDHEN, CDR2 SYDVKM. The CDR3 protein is CASTPGGQPEGF. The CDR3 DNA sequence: TGTGCCAGCACTCCCGGGGGGCAGCCGGAGGGCTTT. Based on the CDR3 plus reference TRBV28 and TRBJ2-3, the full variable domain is DVKVTQSSRYLVKRTGEKVFLECVQDMDHENMFWYRQDPGLGLRLIYFSYDVKMKEKGDIPEGYSVSREKKERFSLILESASTNQTSMYLCASTPGGQPEGFGPGTRLTVL.

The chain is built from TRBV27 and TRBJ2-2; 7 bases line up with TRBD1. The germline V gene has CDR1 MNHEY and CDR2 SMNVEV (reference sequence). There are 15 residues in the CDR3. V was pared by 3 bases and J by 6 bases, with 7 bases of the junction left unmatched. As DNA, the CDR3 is TGTGCCAGCAGTTTTTATTTGCAGGGGGCCGGGGAGCTGTTTTTT. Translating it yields CASSFYLQGAGELFF.

The CDR3 sequence: CASFPEGGASNEQFF. Written as DNA, the CDR3 is TGCGCCAGCTTCCCTGAGGGGGGGGCGTCTAATGAGCAGTTCTTC. This chain uses TRBV5-1 with TRBJ2-1; the D gene is possibly TRBD2 (7 bases). V lost 7 bases, J lost 7 bases, and 21 bases lay in between. This CDR3 is 15 amino acids long. Per the germline V gene, CDR1 is SGHRS and CDR2 is YFSETQ. The full variable domain, completed using reference TRBV5-1 and TRBJ2-1, is KAGVTQTPRYLIKTRGQQVTLSCSPISGHRSVSWYQQTPGQGLQFLFEYFSETQRNKGNFPGRFSGRQFSNSRSEMNVSTLELGDSALYLCASFPEGGASNEQFFGPGTRLTVL.

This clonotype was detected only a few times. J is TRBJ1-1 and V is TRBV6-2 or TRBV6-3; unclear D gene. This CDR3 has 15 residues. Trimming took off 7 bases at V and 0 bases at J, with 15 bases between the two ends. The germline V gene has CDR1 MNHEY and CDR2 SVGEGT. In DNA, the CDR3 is TGTGCCAGCACCCCCTGGGGAGGCCTGAACACTGAAGCTTTCTTT. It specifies CASTPWGGLNTEAFF.

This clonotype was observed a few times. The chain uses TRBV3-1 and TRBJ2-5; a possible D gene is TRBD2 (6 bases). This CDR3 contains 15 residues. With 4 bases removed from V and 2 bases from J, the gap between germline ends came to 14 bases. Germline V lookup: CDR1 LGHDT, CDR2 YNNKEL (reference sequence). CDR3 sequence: CASSLYLAVQETQYF. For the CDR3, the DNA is TGTGCCAGCAGCCTCTATTTAGCGGTTCAAGAGACCCAGTACTTC.

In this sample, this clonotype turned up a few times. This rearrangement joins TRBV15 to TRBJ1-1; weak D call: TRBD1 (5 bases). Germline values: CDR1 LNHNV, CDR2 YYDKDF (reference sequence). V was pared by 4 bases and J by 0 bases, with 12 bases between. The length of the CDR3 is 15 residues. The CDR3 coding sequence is TGTGCCACCAGCATGGGAGCAGGGATGAACACTGAAGCTTTCTTT. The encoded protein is CATSMGAGMNTEAFF.

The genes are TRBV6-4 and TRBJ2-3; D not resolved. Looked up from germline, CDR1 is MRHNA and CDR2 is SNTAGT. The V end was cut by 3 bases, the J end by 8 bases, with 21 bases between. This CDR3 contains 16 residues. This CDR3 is CASSETRLSAPVTQYF. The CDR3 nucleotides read TGTGCCAGCAGTGAGACCAGACTGAGTGCCCCGGTTACGCAGTATTTT.

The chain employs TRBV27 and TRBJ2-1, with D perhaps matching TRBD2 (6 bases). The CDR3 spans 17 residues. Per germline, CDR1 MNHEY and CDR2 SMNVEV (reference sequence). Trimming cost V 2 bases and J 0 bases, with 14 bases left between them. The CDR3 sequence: CASSLVFGSTSYNEQFF. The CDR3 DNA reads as TGTGCCAGCAGTTTAGTCTTCGGGAGCACCTCCTACAATGAGCAGTTCTTC.

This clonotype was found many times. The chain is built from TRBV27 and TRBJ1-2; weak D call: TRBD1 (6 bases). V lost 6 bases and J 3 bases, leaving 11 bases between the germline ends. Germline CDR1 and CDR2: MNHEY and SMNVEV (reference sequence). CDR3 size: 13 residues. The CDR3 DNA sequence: TGTGCCAGCAGGAGATGGACAGACTATGGCTACACCTTC. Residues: CASRRWTDYGYTF.

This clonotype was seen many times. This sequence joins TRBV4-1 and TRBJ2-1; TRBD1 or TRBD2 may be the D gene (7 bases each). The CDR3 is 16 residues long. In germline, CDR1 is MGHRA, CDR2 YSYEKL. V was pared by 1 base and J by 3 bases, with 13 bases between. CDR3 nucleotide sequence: TGCGCCAGCAGCCAAGGGGAGGGGGCGAACTACAATGAGCAGTTCTTC. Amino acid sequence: CASSQGEGANYNEQFF.

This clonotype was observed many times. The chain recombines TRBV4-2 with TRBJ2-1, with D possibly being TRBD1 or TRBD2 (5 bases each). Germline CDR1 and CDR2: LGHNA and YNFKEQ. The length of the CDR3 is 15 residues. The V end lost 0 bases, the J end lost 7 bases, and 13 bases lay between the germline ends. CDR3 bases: TGTGCCAGCAGCCAAGATGGGGTATGGGGGAATGAGCAGTTCTTC. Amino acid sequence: CASSQDGVWGNEQFF.

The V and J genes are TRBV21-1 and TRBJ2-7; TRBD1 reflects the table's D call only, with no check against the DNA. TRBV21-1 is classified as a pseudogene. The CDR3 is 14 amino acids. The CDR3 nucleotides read TGTGCCAGCAGCGGGACAGTTCTCTCCTACGAGCAGTACGTC. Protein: CASSGTVLSYEQYV.

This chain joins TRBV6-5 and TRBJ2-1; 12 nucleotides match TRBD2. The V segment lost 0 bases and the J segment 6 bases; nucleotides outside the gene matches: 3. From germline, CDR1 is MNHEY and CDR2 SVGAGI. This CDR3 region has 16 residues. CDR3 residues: CASSYSTSGSRNEQFF. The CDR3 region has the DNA TGTGCCAGCAGTTACTCGACTAGCGGGAGTCGCAATGAGCAGTTCTTC.

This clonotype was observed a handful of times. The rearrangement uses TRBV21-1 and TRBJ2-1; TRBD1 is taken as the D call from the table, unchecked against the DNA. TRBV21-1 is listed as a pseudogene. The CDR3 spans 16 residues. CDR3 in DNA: TGTGCCAGCAGCAAATCCCCGGCCTGCTCCTACAATGAGCAGTTCTTC. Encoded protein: CASSKSPACSYNEQFF.

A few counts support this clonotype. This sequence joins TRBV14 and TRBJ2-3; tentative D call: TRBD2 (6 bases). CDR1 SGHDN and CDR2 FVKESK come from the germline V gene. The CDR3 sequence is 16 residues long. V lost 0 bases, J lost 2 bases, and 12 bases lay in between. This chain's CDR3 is CASSQDKGLLTDTQYF. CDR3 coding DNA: TGTGCCAGCAGCCAAGACAAGGGACTTCTCACAGATACGCAGTATTTT.